Included here is one TCR beta chain sequence, with context. One end of the junction varies from germline; a read error may be responsible. This entry belongs to a study of CD4 and CD8 cells across lung adenocarcinoma regions. TCRdb re-called the PCR reads through MiXCR, storing one row per CDR3 protein. Of about 12,000 distinct CDR3 sequences in the sample, more than 45% were seen once. The TCR comes from a female donor with lung adenocarcinoma. The CD4 and CD8 labels of this study may be unreliable. The sequencing input was CD8+ T cells from the margin of a lung tumor.

The CDR3 spells CASRDLAGGQDTQYF. Here the CDR3 DNA reads TGCGCCAGCAGAGATCTAGCCGGGGGCCAAGATACGCAGTACTTT. The chain combines TRBV10-2 with TRBJ2-3; the D gene could be TRBD1 or TRBD2 (6 bases each). Germline V gene sequence: CDR1 WSHSY, CDR2 SAAADI. This CDR3 region has 15 residues.